This TCR beta chain was profiled in a study of blood T cell repertoires in COVID-19. Study in general: From the United States, Italy and Spain came samples of acute and convalescent COVID-19. PBMCs, B-cell-depleted T cells, or T cells were the source of the cDNA or gDNA that made up the material.

The CDR3 is 15 amino acids. Trimming cost V 0 bases and J 4 bases; bases outside gene matches: 4. Germline CDR1 is SGHTA and CDR2 is FQGNSA. In Cohort 3, a recovered donor had either two negative PCRs, clearance, or symptom resolution. In the case of this clone: Other DNA sequences in this sample translate to the same CDR3.

Original processing notes: Researchers report that nucleated cell counts were estimated from reference gene primer amplification. Measured with immunoSEQ multiplex PCR; TCRdb has only the in-frame clones, and not every one. V and J calls and clone size are those listed in that table; D and trimming were worked out from the DNA. This table holds 200,000 to 250,000 clones, about 88% found once. The chain uses TRBV7-2 and TRBJ2-7; 9 positions agree with TRBD1. What was sequenced was PBMCs or T cells enriched from blood (not recorded which). This receptor was identified in a woman aged 25 to 39 who had recovered from COVID-19. CDR3 sequence reads: CASSLAGQGAYEQYF. The CDR3 bases are TGTGCCAGCAGCTTAGCGGGACAGGGCGCATACGAGCAGTACTTC.